The next 18 T cell receptor beta chains were all read from a single sample in a study of T cells expressing NK-cell markers. TCRdb re-called the 5' RACE reads and gives one entry per CDR3 protein, without DNA. The listing contains about 260,000 distinct CDR3 sequences. The sequenced material came from blood T cells: a sorted CD56 or NKG2C T cell subset, CD4+ or CD8+ T cells, or bulk PBMC T cells (not recorded which). Source of these receptors: a man younger than 35 in good health.

The chain links TRBV20-1 to TRBJ1-1; TCRdb's D call of TRBD1 is untestable without DNA. The CDR3 length is 16 residues. Germline lookup yields CDR1 DFQATT and CDR2 SNEGSKA (reference sequence). CDR3 amino acids: CSARQGTGKINTEAFF.

This chain's CDR3 is CSVGGAGNEQFF. The chain is built from TRBV29-1 and TRBJ2-1; the D gene TCRdb calls, TRBD1, cannot be checked with no DNA. CDR3 length: 12 residues. Germline V gene sequence: CDR1 SQVTM, CDR2 ANQGSEA.

This rearrangement joins TRBV11-2 to TRBJ2-6. Looked up from germline, CDR1 is SGHAT and CDR2 is FQNNGV. CDR3 length: 16 residues. The CDR3 sequence is CASRTFRGSGANVLTF.

This chain uses TRBV5-1 with TRBJ2-2. This CDR3 comprises 18 residues. From germline, CDR1 is SGHRS and CDR2 YFSETQ. The CDR3 loop is CASSELVITTTPTGELFF.

V and J are TRBV7-8 and TRBJ2-7; the TRBD1 assignment by TCRdb is unverifiable without DNA. This CDR3 spans 14 amino acids. CDR1 is SGHVS, CDR2 FQNEAQ, per germline. CDR3 loop: CASSQGGVAYEQYF.

The genes are TRBV2 and TRBJ1-6; TCRdb lists TRBD1, though no DNA is available to test this call. The germline V gene encodes CDR1 SNHLY and CDR2 FYNNEI. The CDR3 is 16 residues long. CDR3 sequence reads: CASSQGASSYNSPLHF.

The chain links TRBV5-1 to TRBJ1-2. The CDR3 loop spans 14 amino acids. Germline V gene sequence: CDR1 SGHRS, CDR2 YFSETQ. This CDR3 is CASSLGTSLYGYTF.

This chain connects TRBV4-2 to TRBJ2-1; TCRdb gives TRBD2 as the D gene, but with no DNA this cannot be confirmed. Germline lookup yields CDR1 LGHNA and CDR2 YNFKEQ. CDR3 size: 15 residues. CDR3 residues: CASSQVWSGPNEQFF.

The J gene is TRBJ2-3, the V gene TRBV12-3 or TRBV12-4; as DNA is missing, the TRBD2 call by TCRdb cannot be tested. The CDR3 is 16 amino acids. CDR3 sequence: CASSPWTSGRPDTQYF.

The chain links TRBV7-8 to TRBJ1-1. The CDR3 sequence is 18 residues long. The germline V gene encodes CDR1 SGHVS and CDR2 FQNEAQ. CDR3 sequence: CASSLAGEWIAMNTEAFF.

The rearrangement joins TRBV11-3 to TRBJ1-3; TCRdb designates TRBD1, a call that cannot be tested without DNA. The CDR3 spans 17 residues. Germline lookup yields CDR1 SGHNT and CDR2 YENEEA. This chain's CDR3 is CASSFQPGQGAGNTIYF.

The chain employs TRBV7-9 and TRBJ1-4. Germline V gene lookup returns CDR1 SEHNR and CDR2 FQNEAQ (reference sequence). The length of the CDR3 is 12 residues. Here the CDR3 reads CASSLRNEKLFF.

The chain has TRBV9 and TRBJ2-2. The germline V gene encodes CDR1 SGDLS and CDR2 YYNGEE. The CDR3 is made up of 12 amino acids. CDR3 in amino acids: CASSVGTGELFF.

The chain uses TRBV12-3 or TRBV12-4 and TRBJ1-1; TCRdb designates TRBD1, a call that cannot be tested without DNA. This CDR3 has 14 residues. CDR3 in amino acids: CASTKRTAPTEAFF.

This rearrangement joins TRBV11-2 to TRBJ1-1. The CDR3 runs to 14 residues. Germline V gene lookup returns CDR1 SGHAT and CDR2 FQNNGV. The CDR3 reads CASSYRDRNTQAFF.

The chain joins TRBV20-1 to TRBJ2-5; TCRdb indicates TRBD1, and absent DNA this call remains unverified. In germline, CDR1 is DFQATT, CDR2 SNEGSKA (reference sequence). The CDR3 extends over 18 amino acids. The CDR3 loop is CSAFRSAATGTGKKTQYF.

The V gene is TRBV18, the J gene TRBJ2-2. This CDR3 is built from 15 residues. Germline V gene data show CDR1 as KGHSH and CDR2 as LQKENI. CDR3 protein: CASSPPKSRPGELFF.

The gene calls are TRBV12-3 or TRBV12-4 and TRBJ1-2; the TCRdb call, TRBD1, lacks DNA for checking. The CDR3 totals 14 residues. The chain's CDR3 is CASRSQEVFYGYTF.